This T cell receptor beta chain was sequenced in a study of vaccination effects on CD4 cells after COVID-19. Comment on this clone: What it binds is unknown.

TCRdb's table, derived via immunoSEQ multiplex PCR, lists solely in-frame clones and lacks some. Here the sample spans tens of thousands of clones, around 75% being singletons. Before sequencing, viral peptide pools were used by the ViraFEST assay to expand antigen-specific CD4+ T cells. Once cultured for 9 to 11 days, the cells underwent separation to obtain CD4+ T cells. This individual tested PCR-positive for SARS-CoV-2 infection between March and December 2020. The material sequenced was CD4+ T cells from PBMCs cultured with a peptide pool, taken before COVID-19 vaccination. This clonotype was obtained from a human donor who had a prior SARS-CoV-2 infection.

The CDR3 reads CASSVGWGQPQHF. In DNA, the CDR3 is TGTGCCAGCAGTGTAGGGTGGGGTCAGCCCCAGCATTTT. The chain joins TRBV2 to TRBJ1-5; D is unresolved. V lost 4 bases to trimming and J lost 6 bases, with 10 bases between them. Germline V gene data show CDR1 as SNHLY and CDR2 as FYNNEI. CDR3 length: 13 amino acids.